The 30 T cell receptor beta chains in this list originate from one sample, sequenced in a study of CD8 T cells in ankylosing spondylitis. TCRdb reprocessed the 5' RACE reads via MiXCR and lists one record per CDR3 protein. The sample includes 20,000 to 30,000 distinct CDR3 sequences, about an eighth of them seen just once. Specimen: blood. Every receptor here comes from a male donor with ankylosing spondylitis or in good health (not recorded which).

The V and J genes are TRBV7-2 and TRBJ1-2; 10 bases fit TRBD1. The CDR3 consists of 16 residues. With V trimmed by 0 bases and J by 4 bases, 5 bases remained unmatched. The germline gives CDR1 SGHTA, CDR2 FQGNSA. CDR3 region: CASSLATGQGSYGYTF. CDR3 in DNA: TGTGCCAGCAGCTTAGCGACGGGACAGGGGTCCTATGGCTACACCTTC.

There are many counts of this clonotype. The genes are TRBV29-1 and TRBJ2-3; maybe TRBD1 (5 bases). The CDR3 covers 13 residues. With 3 bases removed from V and 5 bases from J, the gap between germline ends came to 12 bases. Germline V gives CDR1 SQVTM, CDR2 ANQGSEA. CDR3 DNA: TGCAGCGTTGACCCTATAAGGGGAGATACGCAGTATTTT. Amino acid sequence: CSVDPIRGDTQYF.

This chain uses TRBV7-2 with TRBJ1-5; D unresolved. The CDR3 length is 14 residues. The V gene lost 5 bases and the J gene lost 4 bases, with 12 bases spanning the gap. Germline CDR1 and CDR2: SGHTA and FQGNSA. CDR3 sequence (DNA): TGTGCCAGCAGCCCGATCGGTCGTAATCAGCCCCAGCATTTT. Its protein is CASSPIGRNQPQHF.

This clonotype was counted a few times. The genes are TRBV12-3 or TRBV12-4 and TRBJ1-3; the match to TRBD1 covers 7 bases. The CDR3 covers 14 residues. V trimming: 7 bases; J trimming: 7 bases; junction bases outside the gene matches: 10. The CDR3 DNA is TGTGCCAGCATCGACCGGGACAGAAGGAACACCATATATTTT. Translated: CASIDRDRRNTIYF.

The sample holds a few counts of this clonotype. This CDR3 reads CASSSQGLTQHF. The CDR3 nucleotides are TGTGCCAGCAGCTCACAGGGGCTGACCCAGCATTTT. The rearrangement joins TRBV5-6 to TRBJ1-5; TRBD1 matches 7 bases. V lost 3 bases and J lost 11; bases outside the gene matches: 5. This CDR3 has 12 residues. The V gene's germline CDR1 is SGHDT and CDR2 YYEEEE.

This clonotype was recorded many times. The genes are TRBV20-1 and TRBJ2-7, with 8 bases that match TRBD2. The CDR3 runs 15 residues. Germline CDR1 DFQATT, CDR2 SNEGSKA (reference sequence). CDR3 sequence (DNA): TGCAGCTCTGATTCAGTAACTAGCGGCTCCTACGAGCAGTACGTC. Its translation: CSSDSVTSGSYEQYV.

The chain carries TRBV20-1 and TRBJ2-7; the D is unclear. Germline CDR1 reads DFQATT; CDR2 reads SNEGSKA (reference sequence). The CDR3 spans 11 residues. V was pared by 6 bases and J by 6 bases, with 12 bases between. Written as DNA, the CDR3 is TGCAGTGCCGCCCCAGGCAGCGAGCAGTACTTC. Translating gives CSAAPGSEQYF.

In its sample, this clonotype ranks as medium-sized. The gene calls are TRBV20-1 and TRBJ2-3; 14 positions agree with TRBD2. Germline V CDR1 and CDR2: DFQATT, SNEGSKA (reference sequence). CDR3 length: 16 amino acids. After removal of 4 bases from V and 6 bases from J, the junction contained 9 bases not matched to a gene. The CDR3 loop is CSATDRTSGGLDTQYF. The CDR3 DNA reads as TGCAGTGCTACAGATAGGACTAGCGGGGGGTTGGATACGCAGTATTTT.

This clonotype was counted ten times or more. The chain combines TRBV7-9 with TRBJ2-1; D is unresolved. CDR3 length: 11 amino acids. In germline, CDR1 is SEHNR, CDR2 FQNEAQ (reference sequence). The V gene lost 5 bases and the J gene lost 5 bases, with 4 bases spanning the gap. The CDR3 spells CASSDDNEQFF. In DNA form, the CDR3 reads TGTGCCAGCAGCGACGACAATGAGCAGTTCTTC.

At least ten counts were recorded for this clonotype. V is TRBV5-1 and J is TRBJ1-1; 9 bases match TRBD1. The CDR3 covers 19 residues. Germline V gene lookup returns CDR1 SGHRS and CDR2 YFSETQ. V lost 2 bases and J lost 0; bases outside the gene matches: 14. The CDR3 coding sequence is TGCGCCAGCAGCTTCTCCAGACAGGGGGGCAAGCTCATGAACACTGAAGCTTTCTTT. Translation gives CASSFSRQGGKLMNTEAFF.

This clonotype was observed at least ten times. The chain joins TRBV5-6 to TRBJ2-2; TRBD2 aligns across 10 bases. The CDR3 covers 16 residues. V lost 2 bases, J lost 6 bases, and 7 bases stayed unmatched. The germline gives CDR1 SGHDT, CDR2 YYEEEE. The chain's CDR3 is CASSFLLAGFAGELFF. The CDR3 DNA follows: TGTGCCAGCAGCTTTTTACTAGCGGGATTCGCCGGGGAGCTGTTTTTT.

This clonotype was recorded at least ten times. V and J are TRBV20-1 and TRBJ2-5; unclear D gene. This CDR3 has 12 amino acids. CDR1 and CDR2 (germline): DFQATT, SNEGSKA (reference sequence). Trimming left V 7 bases short and J 5 bases short, with 14 bases between. The CDR3 sequence is CSGLKVGETQYF. CDR3 in DNA: TGCAGTGGGTTGAAGGTCGGGGAGACCCAGTACTTC.

The chain carries TRBV7-9 and TRBJ2-2; D is possibly TRBD1 (5 bases). CDR3 size: 14 residues. Germline CDR1 SEHNR, CDR2 FQNEAQ (reference sequence). Trimming shortened V by 5 bases and J by 4 bases, and 11 bases separated the two germline ends. CDR3 nucleotide sequence: TGTGCCAGCAGCCAACGACAGAGCACCGGGGAGCTGTTTTTT. Translated: CASSQRQSTGELFF.

This clonotype occurred many times. The chain employs TRBV20-1 and TRBJ2-7; D may match TRBD1 or TRBD2 (5 bases each). This CDR3 is built from 14 residues. The germline V gene has CDR1 DFQATT and CDR2 SNEGSKA (reference sequence). V gave up 0 bases and J gave up 3 bases, with 12 bases separating them. CDR3 protein: CSARDEGPGYEQYF. The CDR3, as DNA: TGCAGTGCTAGAGATGAGGGGCCAGGCTACGAGCAGTACTTC.

The chain links TRBV20-1 to TRBJ1-6, with a possible D match to TRBD1 (5 bases). From germline, CDR1 is DFQATT and CDR2 SNEGSKA (reference sequence). Trimming left V 6 bases short and J 1 base short, with 7 bases between. The CDR3 has 13 residues. CDR3 sequence reads: CSAEGSYNSPLHF. CDR3 DNA: TGCAGTGCGGAGGGGTCCTATAATTCACCCCTCCACTTT.

This clonotype was seen many times. V is TRBV5-1 and J is TRBJ2-5, with D maybe TRBD2 (6 bases). Germline V lookup: CDR1 SGHRS, CDR2 YFSETQ. V dropped 1 base and J dropped 4 bases, with 8 bases sitting between them. The CDR3 loop spans 13 amino acids. This CDR3 is CASSLSGGETQYF. The CDR3 bases are TGCGCCAGCAGCTTGTCCGGGGGAGAGACCCAGTACTTC.

The chain links TRBV9 to TRBJ1-2; D is ambiguous. Germline V lookup: CDR1 SGDLS, CDR2 YYNGEE. The CDR3 has 14 amino acids. The V gene lost 1 base and the J gene lost 0 bases, with 7 bases spanning the gap. DNA of the CDR3: TGTGCCAGCAGCGTAACGGGCGCTAACTATGGCTACACCTTC. It encodes CASSVTGANYGYTF.

Relative to its sample, this clonotype is medium-sized. The V and J genes are TRBV20-1 and TRBJ2-5; TRBD1 or TRBD2 may be the D gene (5 bases each). This CDR3 has 11 residues. With 5 bases removed from V and 5 bases from J, the gap between germline ends came to 9 bases. In germline, CDR1 is DFQATT, CDR2 SNEGSKA (reference sequence). CDR3 coding DNA: TGCAGTGCTGAGGGGCCGGAGACCCAGTACTTC. It specifies CSAEGPETQYF.

On this clonotype: A much larger clone differs from this one at a single base, so this may be a read error. V is TRBV10-3 and J is TRBJ2-2; D assignment may be TRBD1 or TRBD2 (5 bases each). Germline V gene data show CDR1 as ENHRY and CDR2 as SYGVKD. The length of the CDR3 is 16 residues. For the CDR3, the DNA is TGTGCCATCCCCCGAGTTGGGGGAACGAACACCGGGGAGCCGTTTTTT. Protein sequence: CAIPRVGGTNTGEPFF.

Ten or more counts support this clonotype. The genes are TRBV4-3 and TRBJ2-3, with D perhaps matching TRBD1 or TRBD2 (5 bases each). Per germline, CDR1 LGHNA and CDR2 YSLEER. Trimming cost V 0 bases and J 3 bases, with 13 bases left between them. This CDR3 contains 16 residues. CDR3 DNA: TGCGCCAGCAGCCAAGATCCAGAGGGACCAACAGATACGCAGTATTTT. Translating it yields CASSQDPEGPTDTQYF.

This clonotype appeared many times. The chain couples TRBV20-1 to TRBJ1-5; D is unclear. The germline CDR1 and CDR2 sequences are DFQATT and SNEGSKA (reference sequence). Between the trimmed V and J ends, which lost 3 bases and 3 bases, there was a span of 15 bases. This CDR3 region has 15 residues. The CDR3 DNA reads as TGCAGTGCTAGGGCGACGCTGAGTATCAATCAGCCCCAGCATTTT. This gives the protein CSARATLSINQPQHF.

This clonotype was detected many times. CDR3 coding DNA: TGCAGTGCTAGCCTCCAAGAGACCCAGTACTTC. Its translation is CSASLQETQYF. The V and J genes are TRBV20-1 and TRBJ2-5, with D uncertain. Germline V gene data show CDR1 as DFQATT and CDR2 as SNEGSKA (reference sequence). The CDR3 sequence is 11 residues long. Trimming cost V 3 bases and J 1 base, with 3 bases left between them.

This chain links TRBV7-9 with TRBJ2-1; TRBD1 agrees at 7 bases. Germline trimming cut 2 bases from V and 6 bases from J; bases unmatched to any gene: 7. CDR3 length equals 15 residues. Germline CDR1 reads SEHNR; CDR2 reads FQNEAQ (reference sequence). The CDR3 coding sequence is TGTGCCAGCAGCTTAAGCACAGGGGTCCGCAATGAGCAGTTCTTC. It encodes CASSLSTGVRNEQFF.

This clonotype was seen many times. The V call is TRBV7-2, the J call TRBJ2-3; D is unresolved. The CDR3 length is 14 residues. Germline lookup yields CDR1 SGHTA and CDR2 FQGNSA. Trimming took 5 bases from V and 4 from J, leaving 13 bases between them. The CDR3 region has the DNA TGTGCCAGCAGCCCAAGTCTCCGCTCAGATACGCAGTATTTT. It yields the protein CASSPSLRSDTQYF.

This clonotype showed up many times. The rearrangement links TRBV7-8 to TRBJ2-3; no reliable D call. The V gene lost 5 bases and the J gene lost 2 bases, with 17 bases spanning the gap. This CDR3 comprises 16 residues. CDR1 and CDR2 from the germline V gene are SGHVS and FQNEAQ. CDR3 amino acids: CASSPHRAPNTDTQYF. CDR3 DNA: TGTGCCAGCAGCCCCCACCGGGCCCCGAACACAGATACGCAGTATTTT.

This clonotype was recorded at least ten times. The chain recombines TRBV7-3 with TRBJ2-2, with D perhaps being TRBD1 or TRBD2 (5 bases each). Deletions cut 5 bases from V and 0 bases from J, with 10 bases between. There are 15 residues in the CDR3. Germline V CDR1 and CDR2: SGHTA, FQGTGA. CDR3 region: CASSEGFANTGELFF. The DNA for the CDR3 is TGTGCCAGCAGCGAGGGGTTCGCGAACACCGGGGAGCTGTTTTTT.

This clonotype came up many times. V and J are TRBV20-1 and TRBJ2-1, with 12 bases aligning to TRBD2. The V gene's germline CDR1 is DFQATT and CDR2 SNEGSKA (reference sequence). This CDR3 is built from 15 residues. V trimming: 7 bases; J trimming: 4 bases; junction bases outside the gene matches: 8. In DNA form, the CDR3 reads TGCAGTGAGTCTAGCGGGGGGGCGTCGTACAATGAGCAGTTCTTC. It specifies CSESSGGASYNEQFF.

This clonotype has ten or more counts. This sequence joins TRBV20-1 and TRBJ2-4; perhaps TRBD2 as D (6 bases). The CDR3 totals 14 residues. Trimming shortened V by 3 bases and J by 7 bases, and 16 bases separated the two germline ends. The V gene's germline CDR1 is DFQATT and CDR2 SNEGSKA (reference sequence). CDR3 sequence: CSARVGTSGNIQYF. The CDR3 nucleotides are TGCAGTGCTAGGGTTGGGACTTCCGGCAACATTCAGTACTTC.

The chain combines TRBV29-1 with TRBJ2-1; either TRBD1 or TRBD2 may supply D (5 bases each). The CDR3 has 13 amino acids. V lost 3 bases and J lost 4, with 10 bases in between. The germline CDR1 and CDR2 sequences are SQVTM and ANQGSEA. The CDR3 loop reads CSVEGTVYNEQFF. The CDR3 nucleotides are TGCAGCGTTGAGGGGACGGTATACAATGAGCAGTTCTTC.

The V and J genes are TRBV18 and TRBJ1-4; 9 bases are a match to TRBD1. The CDR3 contains 18 residues. V trimming: 3 bases; J trimming: 4 bases; junction bases outside the gene matches: 12. Germline CDR1 reads KGHSH; CDR2 reads LQKENI. The DNA of the CDR3 is TGTGCCAGCTCACCGACCCTAAATGGACAGGGGAATAATGAAAAACTGTTTTTT. It specifies CASSPTLNGQGNNEKLFF.